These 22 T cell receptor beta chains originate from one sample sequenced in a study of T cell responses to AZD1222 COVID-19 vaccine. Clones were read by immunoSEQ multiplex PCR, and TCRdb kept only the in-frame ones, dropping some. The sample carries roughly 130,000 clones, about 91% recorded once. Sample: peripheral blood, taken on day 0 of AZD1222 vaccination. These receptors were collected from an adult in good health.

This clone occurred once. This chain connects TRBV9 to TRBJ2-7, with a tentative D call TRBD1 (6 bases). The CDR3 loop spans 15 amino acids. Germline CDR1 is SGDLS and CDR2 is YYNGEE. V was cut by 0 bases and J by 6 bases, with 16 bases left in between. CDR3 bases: TGTGCCAGCAGCGTAGGGGTGGACAGTTCGAGCGAGCAGTACTTC. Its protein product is CASSVGVDSSSEQYF.

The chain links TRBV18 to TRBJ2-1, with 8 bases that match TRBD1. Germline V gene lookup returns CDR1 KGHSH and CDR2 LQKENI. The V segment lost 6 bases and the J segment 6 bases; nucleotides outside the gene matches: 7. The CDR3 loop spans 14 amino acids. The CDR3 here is CASSGGTGGNEQFF. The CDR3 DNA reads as TGTGCCAGCTCCGGCGGGACAGGAGGCAATGAGCAGTTCTTC.

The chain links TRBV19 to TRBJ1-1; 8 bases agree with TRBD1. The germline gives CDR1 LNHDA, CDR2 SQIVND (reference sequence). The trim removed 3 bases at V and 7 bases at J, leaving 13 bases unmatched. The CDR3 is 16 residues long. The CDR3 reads CASSIGGQVRGGEAFF. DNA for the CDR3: TGTGCCAGTAGTATTGGGGGACAGGTACGGGGTGGTGAAGCTTTCTTT.

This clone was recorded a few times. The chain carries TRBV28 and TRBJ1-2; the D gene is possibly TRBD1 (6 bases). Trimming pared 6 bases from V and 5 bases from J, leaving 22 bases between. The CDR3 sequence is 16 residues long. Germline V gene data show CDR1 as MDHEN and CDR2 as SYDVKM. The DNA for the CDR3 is TGTGCCAGCAGGCACCCCAAGTGGGGGGCGGGGTATGGCTACACCTTC. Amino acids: CASRHPKWGAGYGYTF.

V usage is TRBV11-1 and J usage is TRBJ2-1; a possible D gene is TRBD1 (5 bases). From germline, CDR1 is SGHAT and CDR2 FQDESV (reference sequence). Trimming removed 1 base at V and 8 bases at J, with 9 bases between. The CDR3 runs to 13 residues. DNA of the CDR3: TGTGCCAGCAGCTTAGACAGGAGCGATGAGCAGTTCTTC. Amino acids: CASSLDRSDEQFF.

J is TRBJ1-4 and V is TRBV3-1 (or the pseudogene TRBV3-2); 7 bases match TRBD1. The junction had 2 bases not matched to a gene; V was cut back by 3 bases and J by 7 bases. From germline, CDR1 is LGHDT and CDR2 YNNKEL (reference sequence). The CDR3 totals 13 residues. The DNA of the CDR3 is TGTGCCAGCAGCCAGAGACAGGGTGAAAAACTGTTTTTT. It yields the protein CASSQRQGEKLFF.

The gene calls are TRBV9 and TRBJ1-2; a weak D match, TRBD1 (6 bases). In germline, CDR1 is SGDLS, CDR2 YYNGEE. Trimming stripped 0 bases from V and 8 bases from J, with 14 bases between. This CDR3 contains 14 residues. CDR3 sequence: CASSVATGTEGYTF. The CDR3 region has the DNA TGTGCCAGCAGCGTAGCCACAGGGACGGAAGGCTACACCTTC.

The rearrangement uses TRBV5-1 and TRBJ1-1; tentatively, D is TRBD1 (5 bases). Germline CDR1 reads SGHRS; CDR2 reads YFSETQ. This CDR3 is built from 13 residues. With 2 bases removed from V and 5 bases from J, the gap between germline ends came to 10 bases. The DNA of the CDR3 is TGCGCCAGCAGCTTAGGGGTATCGACTGAAGCTTTCTTT. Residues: CASSLGVSTEAFF.

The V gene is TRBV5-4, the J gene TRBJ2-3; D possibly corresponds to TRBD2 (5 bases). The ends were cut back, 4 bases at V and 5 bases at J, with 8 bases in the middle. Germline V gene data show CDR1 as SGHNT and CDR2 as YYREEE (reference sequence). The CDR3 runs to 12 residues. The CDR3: CASSPAGDTQYF. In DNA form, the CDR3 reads TGTGCCAGCAGCCCGGCGGGAGATACGCAGTATTTT. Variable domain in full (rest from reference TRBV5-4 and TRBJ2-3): ETGVTQSPTHLIKTRGQQVTLRCSSQSGHNTVSWYQQALGQGPQFIFQYYREEENGRGNFPPRFSGLQFPNYSSELNVNALELDDSALYLCASSPAGDTQYFGPGTRLTVL.

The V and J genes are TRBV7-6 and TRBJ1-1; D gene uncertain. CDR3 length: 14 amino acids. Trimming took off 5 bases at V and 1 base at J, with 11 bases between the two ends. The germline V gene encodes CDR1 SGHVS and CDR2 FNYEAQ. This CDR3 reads CASSHGVTNTEAFF. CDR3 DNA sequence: TGTGCCAGCAGCCATGGTGTCACGAACACTGAAGCTTTCTTT.

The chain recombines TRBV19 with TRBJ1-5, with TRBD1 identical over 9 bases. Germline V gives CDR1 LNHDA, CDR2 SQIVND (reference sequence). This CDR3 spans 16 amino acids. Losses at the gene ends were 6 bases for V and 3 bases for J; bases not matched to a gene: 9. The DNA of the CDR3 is TGTGCCAGTAGGCCGGGGACAGGGAATATCAATCAGCCCCAGCATTTT. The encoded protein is CASRPGTGNINQPQHF.

The CDR3 sequence is CATSDPPAGGITGELFF. The CDR3 coding sequence is TGTGCCACCAGTGATCCGCCAGCAGGGGGTATCACCGGGGAGCTGTTTTTT. V is TRBV24-1 and J is TRBJ2-2, with 7 bases lining up with TRBD1. The V gene end was trimmed by 3 bases and the J gene end by 4 bases; junction bases not matched to a gene: 10. Germline-derived CDR1 and CDR2 are KGHDR and SFDVKD. This CDR3 has 17 amino acids.

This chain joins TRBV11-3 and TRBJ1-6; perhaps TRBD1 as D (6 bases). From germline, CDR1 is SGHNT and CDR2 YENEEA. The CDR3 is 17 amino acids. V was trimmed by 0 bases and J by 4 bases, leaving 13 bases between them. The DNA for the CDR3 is TGTGCCAGCAGCTTAGAGGGACAAGGAGCTTATAATTCACCCCTCCACTTT. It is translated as CASSLEGQGAYNSPLHF.

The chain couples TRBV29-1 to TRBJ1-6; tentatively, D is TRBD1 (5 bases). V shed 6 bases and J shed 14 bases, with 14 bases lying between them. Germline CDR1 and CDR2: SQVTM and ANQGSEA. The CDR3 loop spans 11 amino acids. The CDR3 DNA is TGCAGCGTCCAGGACAATGGGGCCCTCCACTTT. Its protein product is CSVQDNGALHF.

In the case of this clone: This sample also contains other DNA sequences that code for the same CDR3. The CDR3 spells CASSLRTGELFF. CDR3 DNA: TGTGCCAGCAGCTTAAGAACCGGGGAGCTGTTTTTT. The chain combines TRBV7-3 with TRBJ2-2; D gene ambiguous. The CDR3 length is 12 residues. The germline gives CDR1 SGHTA, CDR2 FQGTGA. V lost 1 base, J lost 5 bases, and 2 bases lay in between.

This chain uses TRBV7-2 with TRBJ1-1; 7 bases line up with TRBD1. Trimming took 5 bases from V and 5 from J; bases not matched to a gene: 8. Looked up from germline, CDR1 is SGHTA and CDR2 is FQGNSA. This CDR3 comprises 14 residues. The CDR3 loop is CASSPQGRRTEAFF. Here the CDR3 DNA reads TGTGCCAGCAGCCCACAGGGGCGCCGGACTGAAGCTTTCTTT.

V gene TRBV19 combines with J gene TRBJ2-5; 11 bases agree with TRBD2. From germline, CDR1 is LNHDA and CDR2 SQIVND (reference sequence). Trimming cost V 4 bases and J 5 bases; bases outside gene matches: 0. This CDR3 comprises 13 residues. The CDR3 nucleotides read TGTGCCAGTAGTACTAGCGGGAGGGAGACCCAGTACTTC. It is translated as CASSTSGRETQYF.

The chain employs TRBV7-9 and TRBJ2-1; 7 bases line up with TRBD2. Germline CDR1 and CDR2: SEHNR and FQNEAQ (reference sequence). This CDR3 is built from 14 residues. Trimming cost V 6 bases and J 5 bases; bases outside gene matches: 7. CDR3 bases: TGTGCCAGCAGGTCCGGGACTATTGACAATGAGCAGTTCTTC. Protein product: CASRSGTIDNEQFF.

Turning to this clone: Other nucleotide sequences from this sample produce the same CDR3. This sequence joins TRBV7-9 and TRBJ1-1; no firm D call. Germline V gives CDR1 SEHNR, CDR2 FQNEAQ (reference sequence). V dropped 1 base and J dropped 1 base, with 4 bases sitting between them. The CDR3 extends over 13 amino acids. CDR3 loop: CASSLGQNTEAFF. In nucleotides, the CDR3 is TGTGCCAGCAGCTTAGGACAGAACACTGAAGCTTTCTTT.

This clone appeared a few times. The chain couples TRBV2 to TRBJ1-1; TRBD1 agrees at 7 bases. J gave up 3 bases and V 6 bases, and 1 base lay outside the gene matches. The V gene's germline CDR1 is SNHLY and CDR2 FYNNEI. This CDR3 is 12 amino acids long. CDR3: CASRGTDTEAFF. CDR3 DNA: TGTGCCAGCAGGGGGACAGACACTGAAGCTTTCTTT.

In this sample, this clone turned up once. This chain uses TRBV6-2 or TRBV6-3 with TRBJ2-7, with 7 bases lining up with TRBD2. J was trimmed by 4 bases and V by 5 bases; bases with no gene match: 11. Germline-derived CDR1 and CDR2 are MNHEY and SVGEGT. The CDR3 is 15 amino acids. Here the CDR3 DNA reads TGTGCCAGCAGTCCGCTCGTGGGACTATCTTACGAGCAGTACGTC. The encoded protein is CASSPLVGLSYEQYV.

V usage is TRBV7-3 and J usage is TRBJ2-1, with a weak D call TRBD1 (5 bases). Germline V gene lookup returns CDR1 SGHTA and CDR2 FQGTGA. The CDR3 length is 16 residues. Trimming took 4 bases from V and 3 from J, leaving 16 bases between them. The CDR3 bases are TGTGCCAGCAGCTCTACTCAGGGAATAGGCTACAATGAGCAGTTCTTC. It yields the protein CASSSTQGIGYNEQFF.